The present TCR beta chain was sequenced within a study of T cells in Graves' hyperthyroidism and ophthalmopathy (dated by TCRdb to the late 2010s). About the investigation overall: Peripheral blood was sampled at the time of initial diagnosis, prior to any treatment. To identify distinguishing TCR V-J signatures, a discovery cohort of 90 to 100 patients was used, comprising approximately 40 with Graves' ophthalmopathy and 57 with stable Graves' hyperthyroidism. Prospective prediction of ophthalmopathy was tested in an independent validation cohort consisting of roughly 19 hyperthyroidism patients and some 16 patients who later progressed to ophthalmopathy. For training and testing, the 100 or so patients in the discovery cohort were randomly divided in a 7:3 ratio. The study also compared thyroid tissue and blood T-cell repertoires from about six Graves' hyperthyroidism patients. After sampling, hyperthyroidism patients received methimazole starting at 30 mg daily, and ophthalmopathy patients received high-dose intravenous methylprednisolone. The paper describes TCR Vbeta CDR3 sequencing of roughly 130 peripheral blood samples, made up of roughly 40 ophthalmopathy patients, around 78 hyperthyroidism patients and about 17 progressor patients. The study at large found these results: In validation, the model predicted progression to ophthalmopathy with 60% to 71% sensitivity and approximately 74% specificity, a median of about 6.7 months before onset. Blood samples also contained most of the expanded thyroid clonotypes (frequency above 0.001), which suggests that blood repertoires may reflect thyroid immune responses. No statistical method was used to set the sample size in advance, and investigators knew the group allocation. Ophthalmopathy was separated from stable hyperthyroidism by a 13 V-J signature model, with about 88% sensitivity and roughly 81% specificity obtained in cross-validation and 80%/75% obtained in testing.

Amplification of TCR beta CDR3 regions was carried out from RNA transcripts. A first-round RT-PCR of the TCR CDR3 used the HTBI primer set with the Qiagen OneStep RT-PCR kit. Libraries were constructed in a second round of multiplex PCR, after which size selection and purification were performed. Sequencing of the libraries was done on an Illumina HiSeq2000 using paired-end 100 bp reads. In the paper's pipeline: SOAPnuke was used to process the raw data, throwing out any read that contained adapters or uncalled bases, had a mean Phred below 15, or lacked an exact constant-primer or identifier match. COPE v1.2.5 was used to merge high-quality paired reads, and clonotypes were defined as unique nucleotide sequences. MiTCR v1.1 was used to align clonotypes to the IMGT TRBV, TRBD and TRBJ reference segments. Only V-J combinations with frequency above 0.0001, covering 98% to 99.2% of repertoires, were analysed. The TCS score was defined as F50 (clonal expansion) divided by E x V (chaos), with BLOSUM62-based TCRdist calculated between CDR3 peptides within each V-J. Welch's t-statistics and random forest reduced some 510 V-J features to about 12, which were used in a naive Bayes classifier (R e1071). In TCRdb, the public reads were trimmed at Q25 with fastp and aligned with MiXCR, with productive beta chains retained. Rows with one shared CDR3 protein collapse into an entry with the most common genes and DNA. The V and J calls and clone size are TCRdb's, not the authors'. The sample table holds around 690,000 distinct CDR3 sequences, of which more than 20% were seen once. Over 30% of the sample goes to the ten largest clones.

Trimming at the junction amounts to 4 bases on V and 4 bases on J, and the germline ends lie 21 bases apart. The germline V gene encodes CDR1 SGHTA and CDR2 FQGNSA. The CDR3 contains 17 residues, cysteine and phenylalanine counted. Only CDR3 DNA remains: 51 bases, in frame from the first base. Ophthalmopathy patients had moderately to severely active disease, with a Clinical Activity Score of 3 or more, a NOSPECS grade of 4 or more, and a disease duration of less than 3 months. Exclusion was applied to patients with uncontrolled infections, other autoimmune diseases, pregnancy or lactation. Clinical symptoms, serum thyroxine and TRAb, thyroid ultrasound, and orbital computed tomography formed the basis for the diagnoses. PBMCs were isolated from about 10 ml of fresh peripheral blood by Ficoll-Paque density gradient centrifugation. Total RNA was extracted using Trizol reagent, and RNA quality was assessed on an Agilent 2100 Bioanalyzer.

This clonotype was counted ten times or more. Its antigen specificity is not known. Base qualities are not provided; no much larger clone lies one nucleotide away. The TCR comes from a man aged 25-40 years with Graves' ophthalmopathy. Sequencing used blood. The sequence joins TRBV7-2 to TRBJ2-3; the D segment cannot be called with confidence. The CDR3 has the sequence CASSSVPGRSGADTQYF. The nucleotide sequence reads TGTGCCAGCAGCTCCGTGCCTGGACGGTCCGGTGCAGATACGCAGTATTTT.